A selection of T cell receptor beta chains follows, all from one sample in a study of T-cell memory formation after mild COVID-19. TCRdb re-called the 5' RACE reads through MiXCR, storing one row per CDR3 protein. The repertoire includes roughly 150,000 distinct CDR3 sequences, under 30% of them detected once, and around a quarter sits in the top ten. Sequencing was performed on PBMCs or a T cell subset sorted from them (not recorded which). Receptors were obtained from an adult woman who had mild COVID-19 (a few samples of this study predate the infection). Cell type and time point are not known. The CDR3 runs from the conserved cysteine through the conserved F or W. The order of the fields is J gene, clone size, V gene, D gene, CDR3 DNA, CDR3 protein. A D gene is named only where the DNA matches it firmly. Size values are once, few and many counts, or a class for expanded clones, and some rows have none.

J: TRBJ2-7; size: few; V: TRBV7-9; D: .; DNA: TGTGCCAGCAGCTCCCCGGGAGACGAGCAGTACTTC; CDR3: CASSSPGDEQYF
J: TRBJ2-7; size: .; V: TRBV18; D: .; DNA: TGTGCCAGCTCACCACCTTCCAGCTACGAGCAGTACTTC; CDR3: CASSPPSSYEQYF
J: TRBJ1-2; size: .; V: TRBV28; D: .; DNA: TGTGCCAGCAGTTTATGGGGGGACCGACTCTATGGCTACACCTTC; CDR3: CASSLWGDRLYGYTF
J: TRBJ1-5; size: few; V: TRBV10-3; D: .; DNA: TGTGCCATCAGAGGTGGTTGGGGGGAGGAGAGCAATCAGCCCCAGCATTTT; CDR3: CAIRGGWGEESNQPQHF
J: TRBJ1-1; size: .; V: TRBV4-2; D: TRBD1; DNA: TGTGCCAGCAGCATACAGGGACAGGGGAGCACTGAAGCTTTCTTT; CDR3: CASSIQGQGSTEAFF
J: TRBJ1-1; size: once; V: TRBV7-9; D: .; DNA: TGTGCCAGCAGCTGGGGCGGGAACACTGAATCTTTCTTT; CDR3: CASSWGGNTESFF
J: TRBJ2-7; size: many; V: TRBV20-1; D: TRBD2; DNA: TGCAGTGCTAGAGGCCCGGGAGGGGACTCCTACGAGCAGTACTTC; CDR3: CSARGPGGDSYEQYF
J: TRBJ2-7; size: .; V: TRBV27; D: .; DNA: TGTGCCAGCAGTTGGAGGGTTGATTCTCTCGAGCAGTACTTC; CDR3: CASSWRVDSLEQYF
J: TRBJ1-1; size: .; V: TRBV25-1; D: TRBD1; DNA: TGTGCCAGCAGTGAATCGGGTACAGGGGAATTGACTGAAGCTTTCTTT; CDR3: CASSESGTGELTEAFF
J: TRBJ2-2; size: .; V: TRBV3-1; D: .; DNA: TGTGCCAGCAGCCAAGATGGGGGGGCGTCTCCCGGGGAGCTGTTTTTT; CDR3: CASSQDGGASPGELFF
J: TRBJ1-2; size: .; V: TRBV12-3/TRBV12-4; D: .; DNA: TGTGCCAGCAGTTTAGGGAGCGCTAACTATGGCTACACCTTC; CDR3: CASSLGSANYGYTF
J: TRBJ2-2; size: few; V: TRBV9; D: .; DNA: TGTGCCAGCACCTCACCCCTTAGAGGCCCTAACACCGGGGAGCTGTTTTTT; CDR3: CASTSPLRGPNTGELFF
J: TRBJ2-1; size: .; V: TRBV5-1; D: .; DNA: TGCGCCAGCAGCTTGGGATCTTCCACGGAGCAGTTCTTC; CDR3: CASSLGSSTEQFF
J: TRBJ1-1; size: few; V: TRBV5-5; D: .; DNA: TGTGCCAGCAGCTTTAGGAAAGGGGAGCTGAACACTGAAGCTTTCTTT; CDR3: CASSFRKGELNTEAFF
J: TRBJ2-1; size: few; V: TRBV7-9; D: .; DNA: TGTGCCAGCAGCAGCGCTGGGACGCACAAGACCTACAATGAGCAGTTCTTC; CDR3: CASSSAGTHKTYNEQFF
J: TRBJ2-1; size: .; V: TRBV27; D: TRBD2; DNA: TGTGCCAGCAGTTGGGAGGGAAGCTCCTACAATGAGCAGTTCTTC; CDR3: CASSWEGSSYNEQFF
J: TRBJ1-1; size: .; V: TRBV7-9; D: .; DNA: TGTGCCAGCAGCTTAACCCCGGGGGCGCTGAACACTGAAGCTTTCTTT; CDR3: CASSLTPGALNTEAFF
J: TRBJ2-2; size: .; V: TRBV24-1; D: .; DNA: TGTGCCACCAGTGATCTAGATGTCGGGGAGCTGTTTTTT; CDR3: CATSDLDVGELFF
J: TRBJ2-1; size: few; V: TRBV7-3; D: .; DNA: TGTGCCAGCAGCCACGGACTCCACCCCTACAATGAGCAGTTCTTC; CDR3: CASSHGLHPYNEQFF
J: TRBJ1-1; size: few; V: TRBV29-1; D: .; DNA: TGCAGCGTTGGGACCAACACTGAAGCTTTCTTT; CDR3: CSVGTNTEAFF
J: TRBJ2-2; size: few; V: TRBV5-6; D: TRBD2; DNA: TGTGCCAGCAGCCATGGCAGCGGGAGGCCCGGGGAGCTGTTTTTT; CDR3: CASSHGSGRPGELFF
J: TRBJ1-1; size: .; V: TRBV7-8; D: .; DNA: TGTGCCAGCAGCTTAGGGAAGAGGACTGAAGCTTTCTTT; CDR3: CASSLGKRTEAFF
J: TRBJ2-3; size: .; V: TRBV5-1; D: .; DNA: TGCGCCAGCAGCTTCTCCTCCACAGATACGAAGTATTTT; CDR3: CASSFSSTDTKYF
J: TRBJ2-2; size: .; V: TRBV19; D: .; DNA: TGTGCCAGTAGTACAATAGCCGGGACTCCGGCCGGGGAGCTGTTTTTT; CDR3: CASSTIAGTPAGELFF
J: TRBJ2-3; size: .; V: TRBV20-1; D: .; DNA: TGCAGTGCTAGAGAGGGCCTGAGCACAGATACGCAGTATTTT; CDR3: CSAREGLSTDTQYF
J: TRBJ2-4; size: .; V: TRBV7-9; D: .; DNA: TGTGCCAGCAGCTTTTGGGGCTACGGGGGAGACATTCAGTACTTC; CDR3: CASSFWGYGGDIQYF
J: TRBJ2-1; size: .; V: TRBV19; D: .; DNA: TGTGCCAGTAGGGCAGTCGATGAGCAGTTCTTC; CDR3: CASRAVDEQFF
J: TRBJ1-2; size: few; V: TRBV24-1; D: TRBD1; DNA: TGTGCCACCAGTGATCTCGGACAGGGGCGAGGCTACACCTTC; CDR3: CATSDLGQGRGYTF
J: TRBJ2-7; size: once; V: TRBV5-5; D: TRBD1; DNA: TGTGCCAGCAGCTTAGCCGGGACAGGCAACTACGAGCAGTACTTC; CDR3: CASSLAGTGNYEQYF
J: TRBJ1-2; size: .; V: TRBV2; D: .; DNA: TGTGCCAGATCCTCCACCAATGGCTACACCTTC; CDR3: CARSSTNGYTF
J: TRBJ2-1; size: few; V: TRBV7-6; D: .; DNA: TGTGCCAGCAGCCCATGGGACAATGAGCAGTTCTTC; CDR3: CASSPWDNEQFF
J: TRBJ2-7; size: .; V: TRBV3-1; D: TRBD2; DNA: TGTGCCAGCAGCCTAGCGGGAGATGGGTACGAGCAGTACTTC; CDR3: CASSLAGDGYEQYF
J: TRBJ2-7; size: few; V: TRBV2; D: .; DNA: TGTGCCAGCATCCCGCGTTACTCCTACGAGCAGTACTTC; CDR3: CASIPRYSYEQYF
J: TRBJ2-1; size: .; V: TRBV5-1; D: .; DNA: TGCGCCAGCAGCTTGGTGGGGCCTGAGCAGTTCTTC; CDR3: CASSLVGPEQFF
J: TRBJ2-3; size: few; V: TRBV7-9; D: .; DNA: TGTGCCAGCAGCTTAGTTGGAACAGATACGCAGTATTTT; CDR3: CASSLVGTDTQYF
J: TRBJ2-7; size: .; V: TRBV3-1; D: TRBD1; DNA: TGTGCCAGCAGCCAAGAGTCAGGGGAAAGACAGGGTACCTACGAGCAGTACTTC; CDR3: CASSQESGERQGTYEQYF
J: TRBJ2-7; size: .; V: TRBV2; D: TRBD2; DNA: TGTGCCAGCCGGGAGACTAGCGGGAGTGCTTCGCAGTACTTC; CDR3: CASRETSGSASQYF
J: TRBJ1-3; size: .; V: TRBV5-1; D: .; DNA: TGCGCCAGCAGCTTGGACCGGGGCTCTGGAAACACCATATATTTT; CDR3: CASSLDRGSGNTIYF
J: TRBJ2-2; size: few; V: TRBV7-7; D: .; DNA: TGTGCCAGCAGCTTACAAGGGGCCCACACCGGGGAGCTGTTTTTT; CDR3: CASSLQGAHTGELFF
J: TRBJ1-1; size: .; V: TRBV12-3/TRBV12-4; D: TRBD1; DNA: TGTGCCAGCATCTTACAGGGGTACACTGAAGCTTTCTTT; CDR3: CASILQGYTEAFF
J: TRBJ2-3; size: .; V: TRBV9; D: .; DNA: TGTGCCAGCAGCGTAGTGAGTCCGGCAGATACGCAGTATTTT; CDR3: CASSVVSPADTQYF
J: TRBJ1-3; size: .; V: TRBV29-1; D: .; DNA: TGCAGCGTTGAGTGCCTGGGAACGGATGGAAACACCATATATTTT; CDR3: CSVECLGTDGNTIYF